Sequencing of this TCR beta chain was carried out in a study of identical twins. Study results and caveats: Models, which agreed with sharing between unrelated individuals, nonetheless underestimated the out-of-frame TCR alpha sharing seen in monozygotic twins.

CDR1 is LGHDT and CDR2 is YNNKEL in the germline V gene (reference sequence). CDR3 size: 17 residues. The ends lost 2 bases at V and 0 bases at J; junction bases unmatched: 7. After template switching added a universal primer site, the resulting cDNA carried unique molecular identifiers. TCRdb processed the 5' RACE reads anew with MiXCR; each CDR3 protein has one entry. Among some 1,600,000 distinct CDR3 sequences listed, under 35% were seen once. A remark on this clonotype: Its matching antigen is unknown.

This sequence joins TRBV3-1 and TRBJ2-3; the match to TRBD2 covers 8 bases. The receptor's source is a newborn girl in good health. Material: cord blood. This CDR3 is CASSQRPGLGSTDTQYF. As DNA, the CDR3 is TGTGCCAGCAGCCAACGACCGGGACTAGGAAGCACAGATACGCAGTATTTT.